The rows below give T cell receptor beta chains drawn from one sample of a study of yellow fever vaccine responses in identical twins. One entry per CDR3 protein results from TCRdb running MiXCR on the RT-PCR reads. The top ten hold under 2.5% of the sample, which has around 20,000 distinct CDR3 sequences, under 70% seen once. The sequenced sample was T cells from blood (PBMCs), unsorted or a sorted subset (not recorded which), obtained before or after yellow fever vaccination (not recorded which). Receptors originate from a woman aged 18-29 years who received the yellow fever vaccine. Each CDR3 is given with its conserved first and last residue. D genes are given only for firm matches. Only some rows state a clone size, as once, few, many or a class for expanded clones.

size: -
J: TRBJ1-6
V: TRBV6-4
D: -
CDR3: CATRDRDAENSPLHF
DNA: TGTGCCACCAGAGACCGGGACGCCGAAAATTCACCCCTCCACTTT

size: -
J: TRBJ2-3
V: TRBV7-6
D: -
CDR3: CASSLGEWADTQYF
DNA: TGTGCCAGCAGCTTGGGGGAGTGGGCAGATACGCAGTATTTT

size: -
J: TRBJ2-7
V: TRBV5-1
D: TRBD1
CDR3: CASSFEWTGGYEQYF
DNA: TGCGCCAGCAGCTTTGAATGGACAGGGGGCTACGAGCAGTACTTC

size: -
J: TRBJ2-7
V: TRBV6-5
D: TRBD2
CDR3: CASSCPSGRHHYEQYF
DNA: TGTGCCAGCAGTTGCCCTAGCGGGAGGCACCACTACGAGCAGTACTTC

size: -
J: TRBJ2-1
V: TRBV6-5
D: TRBD1
CDR3: CASSWGQGGDEQFF
DNA: TGTGCCAGCAGTTGGGGACAGGGGGGGGATGAGCAGTTCTTC

size: -
J: TRBJ2-1
V: TRBV11-3
D: -
CDR3: CASSFRQGNDEQFF
DNA: TGTGCCAGCAGCTTTAGGCAGGGTAACGATGAGCAGTTCTTC

size: -
J: TRBJ1-2
V: TRBV12-3/TRBV12-4
D: -
CDR3: CASSFVGGLRYGYTF
DNA: TGTGCCAGCAGTTTTGTGGGGGGGCTTCGCTATGGCTACACCTTC

size: -
J: TRBJ1-2
V: TRBV6-1
D: TRBD1
CDR3: CASSRQGGSSNYGYTF
DNA: TGTGCCAGCAGCCGACAGGGAGGATCATCTAACTATGGCTACACCTTC

size: few
J: TRBJ1-5
V: TRBV6-1
D: -
CDR3: CASRGSTDQPQHF
DNA: TGTGCCAGCCGCGGGAGCACTGATCAGCCCCAGCATTTT

size: few
J: TRBJ2-2
V: TRBV7-6
D: -
CDR3: CASSLGQGGTGELFF
DNA: TGTGCCAGCAGCTTAGGACAGGGAGGGACCGGGGAGCTGTTTTTT

size: -
J: TRBJ2-3
V: TRBV18
D: -
CDR3: CASSPQSGLTDTQYF
DNA: TGTGCCAGCTCACCACAAAGCGGGTTAACAGATACGCAGTATTTT

size: few
J: TRBJ2-6
V: TRBV12-3/TRBV12-4
D: -
CDR3: CASSHSGANVLTF
DNA: TGTGCCAGCTCCCACTCTGGGGCCAACGTCCTGACTTTC

size: -
J: TRBJ1-5
V: TRBV4-1
D: -
CDR3: CASSPRGEYSNQPQHF
DNA: TGCGCCAGCAGCCCTAGAGGGGAATATAGCAATCAGCCCCAGCATTTT

size: -
J: TRBJ2-1
V: TRBV28
D: TRBD2
CDR3: CASSYHGLAGVEQFF
DNA: TGTGCCAGCAGTTACCACGGACTAGCGGGAGTTGAGCAGTTCTTC

size: few
J: TRBJ2-1
V: TRBV11-2
D: -
CDR3: CASSLPAGVPQFF
DNA: TGTGCCAGCAGCCTCCCCGCAGGGGTACCGCAGTTCTTC

size: -
J: TRBJ2-5
V: TRBV12-3/TRBV12-4
D: TRBD1
CDR3: CASRATGLETQYF
DNA: TGTGCCAGCAGGGCGACAGGGTTAGAGACCCAGTACTTC

size: -
J: TRBJ1-5
V: TRBV9
D: -
CDR3: CASSVSGAGNQPQHF
DNA: TGTGCCAGCAGCGTATCTGGGGCGGGCAATCAGCCCCAGCATTTT

size: -
J: TRBJ2-3
V: TRBV29-1
D: -
CDR3: CSVRAGGNTDTQYF
DNA: TGCAGCGTTCGAGCCGGGGGAAACACAGATACGCAGTATTTT

size: once
J: TRBJ2-5
V: TRBV10-1
D: TRBD2
CDR3: CASPRLAGGRFRETQYF
DNA: TGCGCCAGCCCACGGCTAGCGGGAGGCCGGTTTCGGGAGACCCAGTACTTC

size: -
J: TRBJ1-1
V: TRBV20-1
D: TRBD1
CDR3: CSATGAWNTEAFF
DNA: TGCAGTGCCACAGGGGCCTGGAACACTGAAGCTTTCTTT

size: -
J: TRBJ2-5
V: TRBV2
D: -
CDR3: CASNRGLQETQYF
DNA: TGTGCCAGCAACCGGGGGCTACAAGAGACCCAGTACTTC

size: -
J: TRBJ1-1
V: TRBV5-8
D: -
CDR3: CASSLTMNTEAFF
DNA: TGTGCCAGCAGCTTGACAATGAACACTGAAGCTTTCTTT

size: -
J: TRBJ2-1
V: TRBV2
D: -
CDR3: CASRETASLFF
DNA: TGTGCCAGCAGGGAGACAGCCAGCCTGTTCTTC

size: -
J: TRBJ1-2
V: TRBV20-1
D: -
CDR3: CSAQDYNYGYTF
DNA: TGCAGTGCGCAAGACTATAACTATGGCTACACCTTC

size: -
J: TRBJ2-3
V: TRBV20-1
D: TRBD2
CDR3: CSFGRFTDTQYF
DNA: TGCAGTTTCGGGAGGTTCACAGATACGCAGTATTTT

size: -
J: TRBJ1-5
V: TRBV12-3/TRBV12-4
D: -
CDR3: CASSPKDSRVGGNQPQHF
DNA: TGTGCCAGCAGTCCAAAGGACTCTAGGGTAGGGGGCAATCAGCCCCAGCATTTT

size: -
J: TRBJ2-1
V: TRBV28
D: -
CDR3: CASQGGSYNEQFF
DNA: TGTGCCAGTCAGGGGGGCTCCTACAATGAGCAGTTCTTC